One and the same sample provided the 2 T cell receptor beta chains below, sequenced in a study of response to subunit inactivated influenza vaccine. TCRdb reprocessed the RT-PCR reads with MiXCR, giving one entry per CDR3 protein. The data show just under 250,000 distinct CDR3 sequences, with 12% seen just once and more than 7% held by the top ten. Source: non-naive T cells sorted from PBMCs, taken roughly 15 days before vaccination. Receptors were obtained from a man aged 50 to 60 who received an inactivated influenza vaccine.

The sample holds a few counts of this clonotype. The rearrangement joins TRBV19 to TRBJ1-1; 7 bases match TRBD1. Per germline, CDR1 LNHDA and CDR2 SQIVND (reference sequence). This CDR3 has 15 residues. After removal of 9 bases from V and 4 bases from J, the junction contained 14 bases not matched to a gene. CDR3 amino acids: CASQPDRASGTEAFF. In DNA form, the CDR3 reads TGTGCCAGCCAACCTGACAGGGCGAGTGGCACTGAAGCTTTCTTT.

This clonotype was counted ten times or more. The chain has TRBV6-2 or TRBV6-3 and TRBJ2-6, with D perhaps matching TRBD1 (5 bases). Germline CDR1 MNHEY, CDR2 SVGEGT. The CDR3 loop spans 17 amino acids. V was trimmed by 10 bases and J by 0 bases, leaving 19 bases between them. The CDR3 spells CANLDRSRFSGANVLTF. CDR3 sequence (DNA): TGTGCCAACCTCGACAGAAGCCGATTCTCTGGGGCCAACGTCCTGACTTTC.